Here is one T cell receptor (beta chain) with its context. These data come from a study of T cells after yellow fever vaccination. V was pared by 3 bases and J by 7 bases, with 9 bases of the junction left unmatched. CDR1 is KGHDR, CDR2 SFDVKD, per germline. The CDR3 is 16 residues long. TCRdb re-called the 5' RACE reads through MiXCR, storing one row per CDR3 protein. Among some 300,000 distinct CDR3 sequences listed, about 10% were seen once. The sequencing used CD4+ T cells sorted from PBMCs, collected 5 days after the yellow fever booster vaccination. The receptor comes from a man between 18 and 35 years old who received the YFV17D yellow fever vaccine. V is TRBV24-1 and J is TRBJ1-5; 9 bases match TRBD1. In DNA form, the CDR3 reads TGTGCCACCAGTGATCCAACAGGGGGCGCTTGGCAGCCCCAGCATTTT. Residues: CATSDPTGGAWQPQHF.